A single sample is the source of the 10 T cell receptor beta chains below, sequenced in a study of blood T cell repertoires in COVID-19. Profiled with immunoSEQ multiplex PCR; TCRdb holds only in-frame clones, not every one. The data hold some 270,000 clones, with about 88% observed a single time. Sequenced material: PBMCs or T cells enriched from blood (not recorded which). The receptors stem from a woman aged 45 to 65 who had been exposed to COVID-19.

This clone was recorded once. This rearrangement joins TRBV5-8 to TRBJ2-7; no firm D call. The ends were cut back, 0 bases at V and 6 bases at J, with 7 bases in the middle. The CDR3 is made up of 12 amino acids. CDR1 is SGHTS, CDR2 YDEGEE, per germline. CDR3 coding DNA: TGTGCCAGCAGCTTGGCGACTGGCGAGCAGTACTTC. Protein product: CASSLATGEQYF.

This chain joins TRBV7-2 and TRBJ1-2; D not resolved. Looked up from germline, CDR1 is SGHTA and CDR2 is FQGNSA. The CDR3 is 14 amino acids. V lost 3 bases and J lost 0, with 8 bases in between. The CDR3 sequence is CASSLRNANYGYTF. The DNA of the CDR3 is TGTGCCAGCAGCTTGAGGAACGCTAACTATGGCTACACCTTC.

This clone was seen only once. This CDR3 reads CASSDPYRGQQETQYF. The CDR3 DNA reads as TGTGCCAGCAGTGACCCTTACAGGGGGCAACAAGAGACCCAGTACTTC. The rearrangement links TRBV25-1 to TRBJ2-5, with 9 bases that match TRBD1. CDR1 MGHDK and CDR2 SYGVNS come from the germline V gene. J lost 2 bases, V lost 3 bases, and 7 bases had no gene match. CDR3 size: 16 residues.

The V gene is TRBV7-2, the J gene TRBJ1-5; no definite D call. CDR1 SGHTA and CDR2 FQGNSA come from the germline V gene. The length of the CDR3 is 17 residues. V was trimmed by 0 bases and J by 0 bases, leaving 12 bases between them. This chain's CDR3 is CASSLAFPGLSNQPQHF. The CDR3 nucleotides are TGTGCCAGCAGCTTAGCCTTCCCGGGTCTTAGCAATCAGCCCCAGCATTTT.

The rearrangement uses TRBV4-2 and TRBJ1-3, with 9 bases fitting TRBD1. V shed 4 bases and J 2 bases; nucleotides not matched to a gene: 3. Germline V lookup: CDR1 LGHNA, CDR2 YNFKEQ. The CDR3 runs to 15 residues. CDR3 bases: TGTGCCAGCAGCCTCGGGACAGGGACTGGAAACACCATATATTTT. It is translated as CASSLGTGTGNTIYF.

V is TRBV13 and J is TRBJ2-3; 7 bases agree with TRBD1. Germline lookup yields CDR1 PRHDT and CDR2 FYEKMQ (reference sequence). This CDR3 spans 13 amino acids. V was pared by 6 bases and J by 11 bases, with 11 bases of the junction left unmatched. The CDR3 reads CASSQTGIREQYF. In DNA, the CDR3 is TGTGCCAGCAGTCAGACAGGGATCCGGGAGCAGTATTTT. The full variable domain, rest sourced from reference TRBV13 and TRBJ2-3, is AAGVIQSPRHLIKEKRETATLKCYPIPRHDTVYWYQQGPGQDPQFLISFYEKMQSDKGSIPDRFSAQQFSDYHSELNMSSLELGDSALYFCASSQTGIREQYFGPGTRLTVL.

V is TRBV19 and J is TRBJ1-5, with TRBD1 matching over 7 bases. Per the germline V gene, CDR1 is LNHDA and CDR2 is SQIVND (reference sequence). With V trimmed by 6 bases and J by 2 bases, 7 bases remained unmatched. The CDR3 length is 15 residues. CDR3 nucleotide sequence: TGTGCCAGTAGCCCCCGGCAGGGGGGCAATCAGCCCCAGCATTTT. This codes for CASSPRQGGNQPQHF.

The chain uses TRBV13 and TRBJ1-2, with D perhaps matching TRBD1 (6 bases). V lost 5 bases, J lost 5 bases, and 21 bases lay in between. Per germline, CDR1 PRHDT and CDR2 FYEKMQ (reference sequence). The CDR3 is made up of 16 amino acids. The CDR3 protein is CASSPINRARTYGYTF. The DNA for the CDR3 is TGTGCCAGCAGCCCTATAAACAGGGCGCGGACGTATGGCTACACCTTC.

The chain links TRBV30 to TRBJ1-1; D ambiguous. Trimming shortened V by 5 bases and J by 0 bases, and 10 bases separated the two germline ends. CDR1 is GTSNPN, CDR2 SVGIG, per germline (reference sequence). The CDR3 length is 13 residues. The DNA for the CDR3 is TGTGCCTGGTCAAGCGTAATGAACACTGAAGCTTTCTTT. It specifies CAWSSVMNTEAFF.

This clone came up once. The J gene is TRBJ1-5, the V gene TRBV7-2, with D perhaps matching TRBD1 (5 bases). The ends were cut back, 1 base at V and 7 bases at J, with 17 bases in the middle. Germline V gene lookup returns CDR1 SGHTA and CDR2 FQGNSA. This CDR3 has 16 residues. The CDR3 nucleotides are TGTGCCAGCAGCTTAGAATCTGCAGGGTTGGGACAGCCCCAGCATTTT. It specifies CASSLESAGLGQPQHF.